This T cell receptor (beta chain) was observed in a study of T-cell reconstitution after alpha-beta-depleted transplantation in children. Points from the study as a whole: Reported findings indicate that, about two months after transplant, alpha-beta T cells came from several hundred expanded clones, which were derived from non-depleted graft cells.

Molecular barcoding with unique molecular identifiers was used for the TCRbeta library. TCRdb ran MiXCR on the PCR reads and lists one entry per CDR3 protein. The profile shows about 160,000 distinct CDR3 sequences, roughly 10% of them singletons. The table lists this clonotype with many counts. Its antigen is unidentified. The CDR3 is 15 amino acids. Germline V gene sequence: CDR1 LNHNV, CDR2 YYDKDF (reference sequence). The ends lost 1 base at V and 5 bases at J; junction bases unmatched: 3. Sequenced here: PBMCs, sampled before TCRalphabeta/CD19-depleted stem cell transplant. The TCR comes from a boy between 2 and 10 years old with acute myeloid leukemia, due to receive a stem cell transplant. The chain has TRBV15 and TRBJ2-5; 11 bases are shared with TRBD1. CDR3 residues: CATSRGGTGGETQYF. CDR3 in DNA: TGTGCCACCAGCAGAGGAGGGACAGGGGGGGAGACCCAGTACTTC.